This entry lists 11 T cell receptor beta chains sequenced from one sample in a study of T cell repertoires in cytomegalovirus infection. TCRdb called the reads again in MiXCR, with one record for every CDR3 protein. The sample shows 100,000 to 150,000 distinct CDR3 sequences, roughly 32% of them seen only once. The antigens these receptors bind are not known. Source: CD8+ T cells from cultured PBMCs, taken from culture after CMV antigen stimulation. The receptors originated from a human donor in good health (CMV status not recorded). Some clones in this sample may be carry-over from other donors' samples.

This clonotype was counted a few times. The chain is built from TRBV12-3 or TRBV12-4 and TRBJ1-1, with 7 bases identical to TRBD1. The V gene end was trimmed by 5 bases and the J gene end by 3 bases; junction bases not matched to a gene: 6. This CDR3 spans 14 amino acids. The CDR3 here is CASSDRAWDTEAFF. CDR3 coding DNA: TGTGCCAGCAGTGACAGGGCTTGGGACACTGAAGCTTTCTTT.

The chain combines TRBV11-3 with TRBJ2-1; D is perhaps TRBD2 (5 bases). CDR1 and CDR2 from the germline V gene are SGHNT and YENEEA. V dropped 0 bases and J dropped 3 bases, with 9 bases sitting between them. This CDR3 region has 15 residues. CDR3 nucleotide sequence: TGTGCCAGCAGCTTAGATCTCGCGGGCTACAATGAGCAGTTCTTC. As protein: CASSLDLAGYNEQFF. The complete variable domain, with remaining parts taken from reference TRBV11-3 and TRBJ2-1, reads EAGVVQSPRYKIIEKKQPVAFWCNPISGHNTLYWYLQNLGQGPELLIRYENEEAVDDSQLPKDRFSAERLKGVDSTLKIQPAELGDSAVYLCASSLDLAGYNEQFFGPGTRLTVL.

The rearrangement links TRBV4-1 to TRBJ1-6; D possibly corresponds to TRBD1 (5 bases). In germline, CDR1 is MGHRA, CDR2 YSYEKL. The CDR3 totals 17 residues. Trimming pared 0 bases from V and 7 bases from J, leaving 16 bases between. CDR3 in DNA: TGCGCCAGCAGCCAAGAGGCCCTCGTAGGGGTCAATTCACCCCTCCACTTT. Its translation is CASSQEALVGVNSPLHF.

The chain couples TRBV9 to TRBJ1-4; D uncertain. Germline CDR1 SGDLS, CDR2 YYNGEE. The CDR3 is 15 amino acids. Between the trimmed V and J ends, which lost 1 base and 1 base, there was a span of 8 bases. For the CDR3, the DNA is TGTGCCAGCAGCGTACAGGTTGGAACTAATGAAAAACTGTTTTTT. Its translation: CASSVQVGTNEKLFF.

V and J are TRBV19 and TRBJ2-7; 7 bases align to TRBD1. With 7 bases clipped from V and 0 bases from J, the junction kept 6 bases outside the gene matches. Germline V lookup: CDR1 LNHDA, CDR2 SQIVND (reference sequence). The CDR3 contains 14 residues. This CDR3 is CASNNRDSSYEQYF. Written as DNA, the CDR3 is TGTGCCAGTAATAACCGGGACAGCTCCTACGAGCAGTACTTC.

This chain uses TRBV4-1 with TRBJ1-4, with D maybe TRBD1 (5 bases). This CDR3 spans 16 amino acids. Trimming left V 0 bases short and J 7 bases short, with 15 bases between. Germline values: CDR1 MGHRA, CDR2 YSYEKL. The CDR3 reads CASSQDARGGGEKLFF. As DNA, the CDR3 is TGCGCCAGCAGCCAAGACGCCCGGGGCGGGGGTGAAAAACTGTTTTTT.

V and J are TRBV12-3 or TRBV12-4 and TRBJ2-3, with TRBD1 matching 7 bases. J was trimmed by 6 bases and V by 6 bases; bases with no gene match: 3. The length of the CDR3 is 12 residues. The CDR3 here is CASSDRADTQYF. The CDR3 DNA reads TGTGCCAGCAGCGACAGGGCGGATACGCAGTATTTT.

V is TRBV7-6 and J is TRBJ2-3; D uncertain. The CDR3 length is 13 residues. V lost 5 bases and J lost 2, with 8 bases in between. Germline-derived CDR1 and CDR2 are SGHVS and FNYEAQ. CDR3 sequence reads: CASSLGYTDTQYF. CDR3 nucleotide sequence: TGTGCCAGCAGCCTCGGATACACAGATACGCAGTATTTT.

The chain joins TRBV13 to TRBJ2-7; weak D call: TRBD2 (6 bases). Germline V gene lookup returns CDR1 PRHDT and CDR2 FYEKMQ (reference sequence). V was shortened by 0 bases and J by 4 bases, with 19 bases between the two germline ends. The CDR3 runs 17 residues. The CDR3 loop is CASSLGAILAGGYEQYF. CDR3 sequence (DNA): TGTGCCAGCAGCTTAGGCGCCATCCTAGCCGGGGGTTACGAGCAGTACTTC.

This rearrangement joins TRBV2 to TRBJ1-1; perhaps TRBD1 as D (5 bases). CDR3 length: 13 residues. Trimming left V 3 bases short and J 1 base short, with 6 bases between. CDR1 and CDR2 (germline): SNHLY, FYNNEI. Here the CDR3 DNA reads TGTGCCAGCAGTGACAGGGCGAACACTGAAGCTTTCTTT. This encodes CASSDRANTEAFF.

This clonotype occurred a few times. The chain uses TRBV27 and TRBJ2-2, with D uncertain. V dropped 0 bases and J dropped 6 bases, with 11 bases sitting between them. The germline V gene encodes CDR1 MNHEY and CDR2 SMNVEV (reference sequence). The CDR3 has 15 amino acids. This chain's CDR3 is CASSLSTSGAGELFF. In nucleotides, the CDR3 is TGTGCCAGCAGTTTATCCACCTCTGGGGCCGGGGAGCTGTTTTTT.